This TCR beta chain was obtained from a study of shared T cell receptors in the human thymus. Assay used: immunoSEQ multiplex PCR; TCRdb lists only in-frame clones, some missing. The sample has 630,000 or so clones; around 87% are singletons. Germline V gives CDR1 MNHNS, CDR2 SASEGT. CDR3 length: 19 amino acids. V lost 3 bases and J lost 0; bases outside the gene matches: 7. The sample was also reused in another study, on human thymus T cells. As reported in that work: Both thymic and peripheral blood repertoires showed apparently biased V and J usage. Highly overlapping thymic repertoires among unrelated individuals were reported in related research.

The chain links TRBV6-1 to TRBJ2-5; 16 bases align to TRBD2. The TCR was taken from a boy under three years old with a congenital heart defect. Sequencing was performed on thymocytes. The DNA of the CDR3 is TGTGCCAGCAGTGATAAGGGACTAGCGGGAGGGCCCTACCAAGAGACCCAGTACTTC. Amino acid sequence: CASSDKGLAGGPYQETQYF.